Following are 24 T cell receptor beta chains from one sample sequenced in a study of regulatory T cells in long-lasting Graves disease. The TCR beta library used iRepertoire HTBI primers with Arm-PCR amplification of CDR3. TCRdb reprocessed the multiplex PCR reads with MiXCR, giving one entry per CDR3 protein. Seen here are 400,000 to 500,000 distinct CDR3 sequences, about 16% observed once, and the top ten hold over 15%. Specified time point: newly diagnosed GD, antithyroid drugs for less than 3 months. PBMC RNA served as the TCR library source. The data were also submitted as part of a second study, on T cells in Graves' hyperthyroidism and ophthalmopathy.

The material was peripheral blood mononuclear cells (PBMCs), obtained at new diagnosis, from a patient treated with antithyroid drugs. Receptors originate from a woman aged 30 to 39 with Graves disease.

This clonotype showed up many times. The V and J genes are TRBV24-1 and TRBJ2-7; D may be TRBD1 (5 bases). This CDR3 has 15 amino acids. Trimming left V 1 base short and J 2 bases short, with 11 bases between. Germline V gene data show CDR1 as KGHDR and CDR2 as SFDVKD. CDR3 sequence (DNA): TGTGCCACCAGTGATTTTAGGCAGGGAACCTACGAGCAGTACTTC. Amino acids: CATSDFRQGTYEQYF.

This clonotype was observed many times. This rearrangement joins TRBV28 to TRBJ2-2; no reliable D call. The CDR3 is 18 residues long. In germline, CDR1 is MDHEN, CDR2 SYDVKM. The V end lost 6 bases, the J end lost 4 bases, and 24 bases lay between the germline ends. Here the CDR3 DNA reads TGTGCCAGCAGCCGACGTAATATGGGCAGACGACCCACCGGGGAGCTGTTTTTT. It translates to CASSRRNMGRRPTGELFF.

At least ten counts were recorded for this clonotype. The J gene is TRBJ2-1, the V gene TRBV9; D is tentatively TRBD1 or TRBD2 (5 bases each). The CDR3 runs 11 residues. Germline V gene lookup returns CDR1 SGDLS and CDR2 YYNGEE. V lost 0 bases to trimming and J lost 12 bases, with 7 bases between them. CDR3 amino acids: CASSVAGPQFF. In DNA form, the CDR3 reads TGTGCCAGCAGCGTAGCGGGACCGCAGTTCTTC.

There are many counts of this clonotype. The chain employs TRBV7-3 and TRBJ2-3, with unresolved D. V lost 5 bases and J lost 0, with 9 bases in between. The CDR3 extends over 14 amino acids. Looked up from germline, CDR1 is SGHTA and CDR2 is FQGTGA. CDR3 nucleotide sequence: TGTGCCAGCAGCCCCAGGCCTAGCACAGATACGCAGTATTTT. Its translation is CASSPRPSTDTQYF.

This clonotype was seen repeatedly, ten times or more. V usage is TRBV28 and J usage is TRBJ1-1; D uncertain. With 8 bases removed from V and 1 base from J, the gap between germline ends came to 8 bases. Per germline, CDR1 MDHEN and CDR2 SYDVKM. The length of the CDR3 is 12 residues. CDR3: CASALGNTEAFF. The CDR3 DNA reads as TGTGCCAGCGCCTTGGGGAACACTGAAGCTTTCTTT.

Only a few counts were recorded for this clonotype. The V call is TRBV12-3 or TRBV12-4, the J call TRBJ1-2; a weak D match, TRBD1 (5 bases). This CDR3 is built from 13 residues. The V end was cut by 6 bases, the J end by 5 bases, with 13 bases between. The CDR3 sequence: CASSLGLLYGYTF. The CDR3 coding sequence is TGTGCCAGCAGCCTGGGGCTTCTTTATGGCTACACCTTC.

The sample holds a few counts of this clonotype. This sequence joins TRBV30 and TRBJ1-1, with unresolved D. In germline, CDR1 is GTSNPN, CDR2 SVGIG (reference sequence). The CDR3 covers 11 residues. Trimming removed 5 bases from V and 6 bases from J, with 10 bases in between. This CDR3 is CAWGGQAEAFF. The CDR3 nucleotides read TGTGCCTGGGGTGGGCAAGCTGAAGCTTTCTTT.

This clonotype has more than one count but fewer than ten. V and J are TRBV24-1 and TRBJ1-5; weak D call: TRBD1 (6 bases). The germline V gene has CDR1 KGHDR and CDR2 SFDVKD. V dropped 3 bases and J dropped 7 bases, with 12 bases sitting between them. The CDR3 is 14 amino acids. The DNA of the CDR3 is TGTGCCACCAGTGATCCCACAGGGTCCCAGCCCCAGCATTTT. Protein: CATSDPTGSQPQHF.

V gene TRBV6-1 combines with J gene TRBJ2-5; D is possibly TRBD1 or TRBD2 (5 bases each). Trimming removed 5 bases from V and 7 bases from J, with 17 bases in between. The CDR3 is 14 residues long. Per germline, CDR1 MNHNS and CDR2 SASEGT. The CDR3 sequence: CASSQYLGVGTQYF. In DNA, the CDR3 is TGTGCCAGCAGTCAATACCTGGGGGTTGGGACCCAGTACTTC.

This chain joins TRBV4-1 and TRBJ2-5, with 7 positions matching TRBD1. The CDR3 is 15 amino acids. The V gene end was trimmed by 4 bases and the J gene end by 3 bases; junction bases not matched to a gene: 8. In germline, CDR1 is MGHRA, CDR2 YSYEKL. This CDR3 reads CASSPPAGTEETQYF. The DNA for the CDR3 is TGCGCCAGCAGCCCACCAGCAGGGACAGAAGAGACCCAGTACTTC.

This clonotype has ten or more counts. This chain joins TRBV6-1 and TRBJ1-3; D call uncertain. The germline gives CDR1 MNHNS, CDR2 SASEGT. V was trimmed by 6 bases and J by 2 bases, leaving 5 bases between them. This CDR3 spans 12 amino acids. The DNA of the CDR3 is TGTGCCAGCAGGGGTCCTGGAAACACCATATATTTT. It is translated as CASRGPGNTIYF.

This clonotype has just a few counts. The chain recombines TRBV20-1 with TRBJ1-2; D is possibly TRBD1 (6 bases). Germline lookup yields CDR1 DFQATT and CDR2 SNEGSKA (reference sequence). The CDR3 runs to 15 residues. Between the trimmed V and J ends, which lost 4 bases and 0 bases, there was a span of 15 bases. CDR3 nucleotides: TGCAGTGCTACGAGCCAGGGGCTTTCTAACTATGGCTACACCTTC. It is translated as CSATSQGLSNYGYTF.

In DNA, the CDR3 is TGCGCCAGCAGCCTGAGGGGACTGCGGGACTCCTACAATGAGCAGTTCTTC. This sequence encodes CASSLRGLRDSYNEQFF. The V gene is TRBV5-1, the J gene TRBJ2-1; D may be TRBD2 (6 bases). V was pared by 4 bases and J by 0 bases, with 17 bases between. Germline-derived CDR1 and CDR2 are SGHRS and YFSETQ. CDR3 length equals 17 residues. Complete variable domain (other parts from reference TRBV5-1 and TRBJ2-1): KAGVTQTPRYLIKTRGQQVTLSCSPISGHRSVSWYQQTPGQGLQFLFEYFSETQRNKGNFPGRFSGRQFSNSRSEMNVSTLELGDSALYLCASSLRGLRDSYNEQFFGPGTRLTVL.

This clonotype was seen only a few times. The J gene is TRBJ2-5, the V gene TRBV12-3 or TRBV12-4, with D possibly matching TRBD2 (6 bases). Trimming stripped 6 bases from V and 5 bases from J, with 16 bases between. CDR3 length: 14 residues. CDR3 in DNA: TGTGCCAGCAGCTTGCTGACTAGGAAGGAGACCCAGTACTTC. It is translated as CASSLLTRKETQYF.

The rearrangement joins TRBV14 to TRBJ2-5; the D is unclear. Per the germline V gene, CDR1 is SGHDN and CDR2 is FVKESK. This CDR3 is built from 12 residues. Trimming left V 6 bases short and J 3 bases short, with 8 bases between. The CDR3 loop is CASSRWEETQYF. In nucleotides, the CDR3 is TGTGCCAGCAGTCGGTGGGAAGAGACCCAGTACTTC.

This clonotype was recorded a few times. V and J are TRBV4-1 and TRBJ1-1, with D perhaps TRBD1 (5 bases). The germline V gene encodes CDR1 MGHRA and CDR2 YSYEKL. Trimming shortened V by 1 base and J by 1 base, and 22 bases separated the two germline ends. This CDR3 has 19 residues. Here the CDR3 DNA reads TGCGCCAGCAGCCAAGGTCGGGGCAGTTCGCCCCGGGGGAACACTGAAGCTTTCTTT. It translates to CASSQGRGSSPRGNTEAFF.

This clonotype was counted at least ten times. The V gene is TRBV3-1, the J gene TRBJ1-5; possibly TRBD1 for D (5 bases). This CDR3 is built from 15 residues. The germline V and J ends were trimmed by 4 bases and 3 bases, with 13 bases remaining between them. The germline CDR1 and CDR2 sequences are LGHDT and YNNKEL (reference sequence). The CDR3 nucleotides read TGTGCCAGCAGCCCGCGGGGCGAATTCAATCAGCCCCAGCATTTT. Translating it yields CASSPRGEFNQPQHF.

The chain joins TRBV6-2 or TRBV6-3 to TRBJ2-1; D unresolved. The DNA end lines up better with TRBJ2-5; the J call may be wrong. Germline-derived CDR1 and CDR2 are MNHEY and SVGEGT. The CDR3 is 11 amino acids. Here the CDR3 reads CASSYSRTQYF. CDR3 coding DNA: TGTGCCAGCAGTTACTCGCGGACCCAGTACTTC.

The chain recombines TRBV18 with TRBJ2-4; D remains unclear. V gave up 0 bases and J gave up 1 base, with 13 bases separating them. The CDR3 is made up of 17 amino acids. Germline CDR1 KGHSH, CDR2 LQKENI. The CDR3 protein is CASSPPGSSSAKNIQYF. The CDR3 DNA reads TGTGCCAGCTCACCACCGGGCAGTTCTTCCGCCAAAAACATTCAGTACTTC.

The V and J genes are TRBV6-1 and TRBJ2-2, with TRBD2 as a possible D gene (6 bases). Looked up from germline, CDR1 is MNHNS and CDR2 is SASEGT. This CDR3 has 13 amino acids. Trimming stripped 7 bases from V and 5 bases from J, with 11 bases between. The CDR3 DNA is TGTGCCAGCAACCCCAGCGGGACCGGGGAGCTGTTTTTT. This gives the protein CASNPSGTGELFF.

On this clonotype: This clone may be a read error of a much larger clone one base away. Given the absence of the conserved phenylalanine or tryptophan at the CDR3 end, a read error is likely. The chain couples TRBV11-2 to TRBJ2-7, with 7 bases matching TRBD1. Germline V CDR1 and CDR2: SGHAT, FQNNGV. CDR3 length: 15 amino acids. V lost 3 bases to trimming and J lost 2 bases; unmatched junction nucleotides: 7. The CDR3 DNA is TGTGCCAGCAGCTTGTCGGACAGGACAGCCTACGAGCAGTACCTC. Its translation is CASSLSDRTAYEQYL.

This clonotype was seen at least ten times. The chain couples TRBV30 to TRBJ2-7, with D possibly matching TRBD2 (6 bases). The length of the CDR3 is 14 residues. The germline V and J ends were trimmed by 2 bases and 0 bases, with 11 bases remaining between them. CDR1 and CDR2 (germline): GTSNPN, SVGIG (reference sequence). CDR3 in amino acids: CAWSPGLSSYEQYF. In nucleotides, the CDR3 is TGTGCCTGGAGTCCGGGACTCTCCTCCTACGAGCAGTACTTC.

This clonotype turned up a few times. V is TRBV2 and J is TRBJ1-1, with unresolved D. Trimming left V 5 bases short and J 6 bases short, with 10 bases between. This CDR3 comprises 12 residues. Germline-derived CDR1 and CDR2 are SNHLY and FYNNEI. The CDR3: CASSNGLAEAFF. CDR3 DNA sequence: TGTGCCAGCAGTAACGGGTTGGCTGAAGCTTTCTTT.

J is TRBJ2-3 and V is TRBV12-3 or TRBV12-4; D is uncertain. The V end was cut by 3 bases, the J end by 7 bases, with 8 bases between. The CDR3 has 12 residues. The CDR3 loop reads CASSFARYTQYF. In nucleotides, the CDR3 is TGTGCCAGCAGTTTCGCGCGGTATACGCAGTATTTT.